The present T cell receptor (beta chain) was sequenced within a study of cytomegalovirus exposure and HLA in healthy donors. The CDR3 loop spans 16 amino acids. Trimming removed 0 bases from V and 4 bases from J; junction bases left unmatched: 6. Germline CDR1 is SGHRS and CDR2 is YFSETQ. Method: immunoSEQ multiplex PCR; TCRdb's copy keeps in-frame clones and lacks some. In the table there are some 69,000 clones, approximately 97% of which are singletons. Study-wide points: Clusters of TCRs from the first cohort tended to co-occur in the 100 to 150 validation repertoires (as a later analysis found).

With regard to this clone: Its cognate antigen is unknown.

This sequence was found in a man aged 18 to 35 in good health and CMV-seronegative. The sequenced material came from PBMCs. The V and J genes are TRBV5-1 and TRBJ1-2; 10 bases line up with TRBD1. The DNA of the CDR3 is TGCGCCAGCAGCTTGGCCCAGACAGGGGGCACCTATGGCTACACCTTC. Encoded protein: CASSLAQTGGTYGYTF.